This is a list of T cell receptor beta chains from one sample in a study of shared clonotypes between healthy human individuals. The repertoire was sequenced with immunoSEQ multiplex PCR; TCRdb's copy has only in-frame clones and lacks some. The sample consists of some 2,400,000 clones, 90% to 96% of them appearing once. The sample taken for sequencing was naive CD4+ T cells sorted from blood. The source is a man younger than 35 in good health. Each CDR3 is given without its conserved first and last residue. Part of the rows lack a size; the others show once, few, many or a class for expanded clones.

size	J	V	CDR3
-	TRBJ2-1	TRBV4-1	ASSPRGFYNEQF
-	TRBJ1-4	TRBV6-6	ASSTSYKGMDEKLF
-	TRBJ2-6	TRBV28	ASSFGTGGGPSGVLT
-	TRBJ1-4	TRBV7-9	ASSFGTGNEKLF
-	TRBJ2-7	TRBV20-1	SASNPVGQY
-	TRBJ2-1	TRBV4-1	ASSRGDNSYNEQF
-	TRBJ1-1	TRBV30	AWSAGTGAKAF
-	TRBJ2-2	TRBV10-1	ASSGAGELF
-	TRBJ1-2	TRBV18	ASSPFGGGEYGYT
-	TRBJ1-2	TRBV7-2	ASSPESGNGYT
-	TRBJ1-2	TRBV28	ASRFGEGTYGYT
-	TRBJ2-7	TRBV7-2	ASSLAGSTTYEQY
-	TRBJ2-5	TRBV5-6	ASSSSGTGQETQY
-	TRBJ2-7	TRBV2	ASSGGRSSYEQY
-	TRBJ2-3	TRBV30	AWGRGPTTDTQY
-	TRBJ2-2	TRBV7-9	ASSPSPAGELF
-	TRBJ2-2	TRBV5-1	ASSRTGTNTGELF
-	TRBJ2-7	TRBV7-2	ASSTDRGWQY
-	TRBJ1-2	TRBV30	AWRYGQGDGYT
-	TRBJ1-1	TRBV28	ASSRTANTEAF
-	TRBJ2-7	TRBV9	ASSVGDKSSYEQY
-	TRBJ2-5	TRBV18	ASSSGRETQY
-	TRBJ1-1	TRBV30	AWSVMGTEAF
-	TRBJ1-6	TRBV6-5	ASSYSGQVLTPLH
-	TRBJ2-3	TRBV2	ASRSSGRARLTDTQY
-	TRBJ1-1	TRBV11-2	ASSRIGTEAF
-	TRBJ1-3	TRBV4-1	ASSQRSESGNTIY
-	TRBJ2-1	TRBV11-3	ASSLDYRSRLGLGNEQF
-	TRBJ1-4	TRBV7-2	ASSLATAYGTEKLF
-	TRBJ1-3	TRBV11-1	ASSSSTVNSGNTIY
once	TRBJ2-7	TRBV6-1	ASCVQGQREQY
few	TRBJ1-1	TRBV27	ASSYRLNTEAF
-	TRBJ2-2	TRBV10-3	ATQTGTSSTGELF
-	TRBJ2-2	TRBV5-1	ASSDQRGTGELF
once	TRBJ1-2	TRBV6-1	AGSPETASYGYT
-	TRBJ2-1	TRBV19	ASSRLAGTSSPSRQF
-	TRBJ2-1	TRBV5-1	ASSLAGTSGSPYNEQF
-	TRBJ2-5	TRBV7-9	ASSLVISGRETQY
-	TRBJ1-5	TRBV15	ATSRDHRVDQPQH
-	TRBJ2-3	TRBV6-6	ASRPGTGGSDTQY
-	TRBJ2-7	TRBV18	ASSPPMGQSSYEQY
-	TRBJ1-2	TRBV11-2	ASSLGKEAARGRYT
-	TRBJ2-2	TRBV2	ASSARVTPGELF
-	TRBJ2-3	TRBV5-1	ASSLVTEPFTDTQY
-	TRBJ2-7	TRBV2	ASSPNYEQY
once	TRBJ1-3	TRBV4-2	ASSQDLPGLSGNTIY
-	TRBJ1-4	TRBV7-9	ASSSSEKLF
-	TRBJ1-4	TRBV7-9	ASSLELDFPNEKLF
few	TRBJ1-6	TRBV5-1	ASSAGQVNSPLH
-	TRBJ1-6	TRBV6-5	ASSYYSSGGSPLH
-	TRBJ2-7	TRBV5-1	ASSQTSGGAYEQY
-	TRBJ1-2	TRBV2	ASNPRADYGYT
-	TRBJ1-6	TRBV2	ASSGFEGRALH
-	TRBJ1-2	TRBV18	ASSSTGSEGYT
-	TRBJ1-1	TRBV30	AWDLGGLNEAF
-	TRBJ1-4	TRBV5-1	ASSLGGEKLF
-	TRBJ1-1	TRBV5-1	ASSGDTKNTEAF